The sequence of this T cell receptor (beta chain) was determined in a study of T cell changes during pregnancy in multiple sclerosis. Clones were read by immunoSEQ multiplex PCR, and TCRdb kept only the in-frame ones, dropping some. This sample carries around 60,000 clones, 93% of them seen once, and the ten largest clones take 1.8%. This CDR3 has 15 residues. V was clipped by 3 bases and J by 3 bases; unmatched bases: 4. Germline CDR1 and CDR2: SGHTS and YDEGEE. The sample here was peripheral blood, taken after pregnancy. This TCR came from a female donor with multiple sclerosis, enrolled in a pregnancy study. This chain joins TRBV5-8 and TRBJ1-1, with TRBD1 matching 11 bases. CDR3 sequence: CASSSGDRGDTEAFF. The CDR3 coding sequence is TGTGCCAGCAGCTCAGGGGACAGGGGGGACACTGAAGCTTTCTTT.